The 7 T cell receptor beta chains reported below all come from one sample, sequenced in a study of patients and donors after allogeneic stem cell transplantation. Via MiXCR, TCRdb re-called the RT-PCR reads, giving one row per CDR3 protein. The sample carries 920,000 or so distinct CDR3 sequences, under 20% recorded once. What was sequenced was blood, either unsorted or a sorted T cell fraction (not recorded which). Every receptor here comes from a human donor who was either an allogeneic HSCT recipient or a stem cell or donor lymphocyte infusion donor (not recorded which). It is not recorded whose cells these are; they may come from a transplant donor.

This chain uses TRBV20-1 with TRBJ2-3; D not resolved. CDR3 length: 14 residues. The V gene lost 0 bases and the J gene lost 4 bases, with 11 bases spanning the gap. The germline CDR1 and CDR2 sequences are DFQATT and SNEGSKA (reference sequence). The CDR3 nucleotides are TGCAGTGCTAGAGATTCTTCCTGGGCAGATACGCAGTATTTT. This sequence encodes CSARDSSWADTQYF.

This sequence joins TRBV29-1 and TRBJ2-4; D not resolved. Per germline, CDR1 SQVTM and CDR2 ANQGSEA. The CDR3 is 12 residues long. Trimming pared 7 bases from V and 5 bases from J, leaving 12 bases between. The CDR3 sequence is CSATRSQNIQYF. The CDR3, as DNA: TGCAGCGCTACACGGAGCCAAAACATTCAGTACTTC.

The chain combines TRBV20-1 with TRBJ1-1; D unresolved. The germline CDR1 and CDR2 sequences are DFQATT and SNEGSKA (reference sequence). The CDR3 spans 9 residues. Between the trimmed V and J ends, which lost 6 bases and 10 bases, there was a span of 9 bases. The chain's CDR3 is CSAREAAFF. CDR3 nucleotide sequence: TGCAGTGCAAGGGAAGCAGCTTTCTTT.

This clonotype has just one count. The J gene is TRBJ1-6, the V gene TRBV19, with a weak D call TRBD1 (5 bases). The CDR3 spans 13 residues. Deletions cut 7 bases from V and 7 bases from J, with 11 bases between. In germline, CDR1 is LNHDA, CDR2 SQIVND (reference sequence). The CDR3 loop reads CASKRRDNSPLHF. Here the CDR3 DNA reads TGTGCCAGTAAGCGGCGGGACAATTCACCCCTCCACTTT.

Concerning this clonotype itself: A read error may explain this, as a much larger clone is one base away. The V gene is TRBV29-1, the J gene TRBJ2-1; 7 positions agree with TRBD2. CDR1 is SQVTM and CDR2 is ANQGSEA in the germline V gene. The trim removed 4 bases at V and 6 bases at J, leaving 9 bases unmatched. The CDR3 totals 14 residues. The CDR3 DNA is TGCAGCGTTGCGGCGGGAGTGAATGGCAATGAGCAGTTCTTC. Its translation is CSVAAGVNGNEQFF.

The CDR3 here is CASSSGWEQYF. The CDR3 bases are TGTGCCAGCAGTTCGGGGTGGGAGCAGTACTTC. The chain links TRBV6-5 to TRBJ2-7, with TRBD2 as a possible D gene (5 bases). This CDR3 spans 11 amino acids. The V gene lost 4 bases and the J gene lost 7 bases, with 8 bases spanning the gap. CDR1 is MNHEY, CDR2 SVGAGI, per germline.

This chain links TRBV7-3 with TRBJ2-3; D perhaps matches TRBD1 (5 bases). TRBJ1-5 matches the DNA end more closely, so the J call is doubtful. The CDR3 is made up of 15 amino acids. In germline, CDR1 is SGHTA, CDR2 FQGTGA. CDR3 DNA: TGTGCCAGCAGCTTAAGGGGCCGCGACACAGATACGCAGCATTTT. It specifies CASSLRGRDTDTQHF.